One sample yielded the 16 T cell receptor beta chains listed below, sequenced in a study of shared clonotypes between healthy human individuals (dated by TCRdb to between 2020 and 2021). Library preparation employed the immunoSEQ multiplex PCR assay. TCRdb limited this immuneACCESS table to in-frame rearrangements with V and J called. A share of clones is missing; checked studies link under half to unresolved V genes, and the rest is unexplained. Recorded for this sample are about 1 million clones; about 75% of them occurred a single time. Around 1.5% of the sample is taken by the ten largest. Sequenced: memory CD4+ T cells sorted from blood. Read against the paper, the sample's cell subset or site label means: CD45RA-negative fraction. The receptors here all came from a man aged 18-30 years in good health.

The chain has TRBV7-2 and TRBJ1-6; possibly TRBD1 for D (6 bases). This CDR3 has 15 amino acids. Germline lookup yields CDR1 SGHTA and CDR2 FQGNSA. V shed 5 bases and J shed 7 bases, with 15 bases lying between them. The DNA for the CDR3 is TGTGCCAGCAGCGGCCGGGACATAGTAAATTCACCCCTCCACTTT. Translated: CASSGRDIVNSPLHF.

Concerning this clone: Other DNA sequences in this specimen translate into the identical CDR3. V is TRBV29-1 and J is TRBJ1-3; no firm D call. The V gene's germline CDR1 is SQVTM and CDR2 ANQGSEA. Trimming cost V 6 bases and J 3 bases, with 9 bases left between them. There are 12 residues in the CDR3. The CDR3 protein is CSVRTDGNTIYF. The CDR3 DNA follows: TGCAGCGTCCGGACTGATGGAAACACCATATATTTT.

This chain uses TRBV9 with TRBJ2-1; TRBD2 matches at 11 bases. The CDR3 is made up of 17 amino acids. Germline assignment: CDR1 SGDLS and CDR2 YYNGEE. Trimming at V came to 0 bases and at J to 5 bases, leaving 7 bases not matched to a gene. CDR3 bases: TGTGCCAGCAGCGTAGCTCCGGGACTAGCGGCACACAATGAGCAGTTCTTC. It specifies CASSVAPGLAAHNEQFF. The full variable domain, its missing parts supplied by reference TRBV9 and TRBJ2-1, is DSGVTQTPKHLITATGQRVTLRCSPRSGDLSVYWYQQSLDQGLQFLIQYYNGEERAKGNILERFSAQQFPDLHSELNLSSLELGDSALYFCASSVAPGLAAHNEQFFGPGTRLTVL.

The genes are TRBV6-1 and TRBJ1-3, with D perhaps TRBD1 (6 bases). Trimming left V 6 bases short and J 2 bases short, with 11 bases between. The germline V gene encodes CDR1 MNHNS and CDR2 SASEGT. The CDR3 sequence is 14 residues long. CDR3 loop: CASSPTGTGNTIYF. Here the CDR3 DNA reads TGTGCCAGCAGCCCAACAGGGACTGGAAACACCATATATTTT.

The V gene is TRBV5-1, the J gene TRBJ2-1; 8 bases line up with TRBD2. CDR1 SGHRS and CDR2 YFSETQ come from the germline V gene. Trimming removed 0 bases from V and 0 bases from J; junction bases left unmatched: 5. This CDR3 has 17 residues. The CDR3 reads CASSLAAGGLSYNEQFF. The CDR3 coding sequence is TGCGCCAGCAGCTTGGCGGCGGGAGGCCTCTCCTACAATGAGCAGTTCTTC.

The rearrangement joins TRBV19 to TRBJ2-7; TRBD1 aligns across 8 bases. CDR3 length: 15 amino acids. Germline trimming cut 6 bases from V and 3 bases from J; bases unmatched to any gene: 10. The germline V gene encodes CDR1 LNHDA and CDR2 SQIVND (reference sequence). CDR3 sequence reads: CASSRGTGPNYEQYF. CDR3 bases: TGTGCCAGTAGCCGGGGGACAGGTCCCAACTACGAGCAGTACTTC.

A word on this clone: This sample includes further DNA sequences coding for the same CDR3. The J gene is TRBJ2-7, the V gene TRBV5-1; TRBD1 matches at 7 bases. The V gene's germline CDR1 is SGHRS and CDR2 YFSETQ. The CDR3 is 12 residues long. J gave up 4 bases and V 4 bases, and 2 bases lay outside the gene matches. The CDR3 here is CASSRTGYEQYF. CDR3 nucleotides: TGCGCCAGCAGCCGGACAGGTTACGAGCAGTACTTC.

The rearrangement uses TRBV30 and TRBJ1-4; tentatively, D is TRBD1 (6 bases). The germline CDR1 and CDR2 sequences are GTSNPN and SVGIG (reference sequence). Trimming shortened V by 6 bases and J by 5 bases, and 10 bases separated the two germline ends. The CDR3 spans 12 residues. The CDR3 DNA follows: TGTGCCTGTCACAGGGCAAATGAAAAACTGTTTTTT. As protein: CACHRANEKLFF.

This clone appeared a few times. V and J are TRBV14 and TRBJ1-2; no definite D call. Looked up from germline, CDR1 is SGHDN and CDR2 is FVKESK. V was cut by 1 base and J by 5 bases, with 14 bases left in between. The CDR3 is 15 amino acids. CDR3 in amino acids: CASSQGAVVGYGYTF. CDR3 coding DNA: TGTGCCAGCAGCCAAGGGGCGGTCGTTGGGTATGGCTACACCTTC.

The V call is TRBV7-9, the J call TRBJ2-3; D is ambiguous. V lost 4 bases to trimming and J lost 2 bases, with 4 bases between them. Per germline, CDR1 SEHNR and CDR2 FQNEAQ (reference sequence). This CDR3 is 12 amino acids long. CDR3 bases: TGTGCCAGCAGCTCTTACACAGATACGCAGTATTTT. Encoded protein: CASSSYTDTQYF. Drawing the rest from reference TRBV7-9 and TRBJ2-3, the complete variable domain is DTGVSQNPRHKITKRGQNVTFRCDPISEHNRLYWYRQTLGQGPEFLTYFQNEAQLEKSRLLSDRFSAERPKGSFSTLEIQRTEQGDSAMYLCASSSYTDTQYFGPGTRLTVL.

This chain links TRBV5-3 with TRBJ1-2; TRBD1 aligns across 8 bases. TRBV5-3 is marked as an open reading frame, function uncertain. With V trimmed by 2 bases and J by 0 bases, 6 bases remained unmatched. The CDR3 runs to 16 residues. CDR3 protein: CARSLMTGEANYGYTF. The CDR3, as DNA: TGTGCCAGAAGCTTAATGACAGGGGAAGCTAACTATGGCTACACCTTC.

This clone has only one observation. The chain uses TRBV5-1 and TRBJ2-1, with D possibly TRBD1 on 5 matching bases. Germline CDR1 and CDR2: SGHRS and YFSETQ. Deletions cut 7 bases from V and 4 bases from J, with 12 bases between. This CDR3 has 13 amino acids. The CDR3 reads CASGTDSYNEQFF. Here the CDR3 DNA reads TGCGCCAGCGGCACCGACAGTTACAATGAGCAGTTCTTC.

This clone was recorded once. The chain couples TRBV5-4 to TRBJ2-7, with 8 bases matching TRBD2. The length of the CDR3 is 18 residues. CDR1 and CDR2 (germline): SGHNT, YYREEE (reference sequence). With V trimmed by 0 bases and J by 1 base, 12 bases remained unmatched. DNA of the CDR3: TGTGCCAGCAGCTTGGCCGTGACTAGCGAGAAAATTTCCTACGAGCAGTACTTC. Its protein product is CASSLAVTSEKISYEQYF.

This chain links TRBV29-1 with TRBJ2-7; D gene uncertain. CDR1 and CDR2 from the germline V gene are SQVTM and ANQGSEA. This CDR3 comprises 11 residues. Deletions cut 5 bases from V and 3 bases from J, with 8 bases between. CDR3 protein: CSVSGVYEQYF. The CDR3, as DNA: TGCAGCGTTTCTGGGGTCTACGAGCAGTACTTC.

The chain joins TRBV6-1 to TRBJ1-1; TRBD1 aligns across 8 bases. The CDR3 runs to 16 residues. The germline gives CDR1 MNHNS, CDR2 SASEGT. V was pared by 4 bases and J by 1 base, with 8 bases of the junction left unmatched. The CDR3 coding sequence is TGTGCCAGCAGTGTCCAGTGGACAGGGACGAACACTGAAGCTTTCTTT. This codes for CASSVQWTGTNTEAFF.

This chain joins TRBV6-5 and TRBJ1-4, with TRBD1 as a possible D gene (5 bases). CDR3 size: 15 residues. The V gene lost 5 bases and the J gene lost 5 bases, with 15 bases spanning the gap. Germline assignment: CDR1 MNHEY and CDR2 SVGAGI. The CDR3 bases are TGTGCCAGCAGTCAGACGGGGGGGGGAAATGAAAAACTGTTTTTT. Translation gives CASSQTGGGNEKLFF.